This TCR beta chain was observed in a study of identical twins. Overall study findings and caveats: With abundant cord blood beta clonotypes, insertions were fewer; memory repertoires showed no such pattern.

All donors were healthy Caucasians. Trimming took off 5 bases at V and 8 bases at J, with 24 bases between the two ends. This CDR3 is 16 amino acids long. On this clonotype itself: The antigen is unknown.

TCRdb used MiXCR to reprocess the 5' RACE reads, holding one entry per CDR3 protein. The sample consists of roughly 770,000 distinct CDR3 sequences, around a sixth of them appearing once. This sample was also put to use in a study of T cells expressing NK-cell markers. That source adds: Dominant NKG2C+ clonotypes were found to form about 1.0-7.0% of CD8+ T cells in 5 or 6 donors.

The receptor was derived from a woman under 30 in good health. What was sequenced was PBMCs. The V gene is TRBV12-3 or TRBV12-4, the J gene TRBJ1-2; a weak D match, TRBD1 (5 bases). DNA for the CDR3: TGTGCCAGCAGTCCGTGGTCCCGGGGGAGAAGAGGAGGCTACACCTTC. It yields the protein CASSPWSRGRRGGYTF.